This is a list of T cell receptor beta chains from one sample in a study of shared clonotypes between healthy human individuals. Some clones are missing from TCRdb's copy, which holds only in-frame ones; the method was immunoSEQ multiplex PCR. The table includes about 640,000 clones, approximately 79% detected once. The specimen sequenced was memory CD4+ T cells sorted from blood. These receptor sequences come from a young woman in good health. Both conserved end residues are part of each CDR3. Each record gives: V gene, J gene, CDR3 protein.

V: TRBV5-6
J: TRBJ2-2
CDR3: CASSFSTGELFF

V: TRBV7-2
J: TRBJ2-1
CDR3: CASSFSGRTYNEQFF

V: TRBV11-2
J: TRBJ2-6
CDR3: CASSGRTVLSGANVLTF

V: TRBV6-5
J: TRBJ2-3
CDR3: CASTLDRGRTDTQYF

V: TRBV7-9
J: TRBJ2-7
CDR3: CASSLAGVVEEQYF

V: TRBV27
J: TRBJ2-7
CDR3: CASSFLRDYSSEQYF

V: TRBV5-1
J: TRBJ2-3
CDR3: CASSLTSRADTQYF

V: TRBV29-1
J: TRBJ1-1
CDR3: CSVGTGGNTEAFF

V: TRBV29-1
J: .
CDR3: CSVDGDGLGEQYF

V: TRBV5-6
J: TRBJ2-7
CDR3: CASSFRSSKGHEQYF

V: TRBV2
J: TRBJ2-4
CDR3: CASSAKTAGENIQYF

V: TRBV4-1
J: TRBJ2-7
CDR3: CASSLRLLRGAEFYEQYF

V: TRBV18
J: TRBJ2-7
CDR3: CASSGDRSYEQYF

V: TRBV7-2
J: TRBJ2-2
CDR3: CASSLANRSAGILNTGELFF

V: TRBV4-2
J: TRBJ1-5
CDR3: CASSPHLQFDNQPQHF

V: TRBV7-9
J: TRBJ2-5
CDR3: CASSFTRPGLRYQETQYF

V: TRBV28
J: TRBJ1-5
CDR3: CASSFPLGRQPQHF

V: TRBV23-1
J: TRBJ2-7
CDR3: CASSQSSRTTFSYEQYF

V: TRBV2
J: TRBJ2-1
CDR3: CASTRDGGNEQFF

V: TRBV2
J: TRBJ2-2
CDR3: CASRQGRWELFF

V: TRBV28
J: TRBJ2-2
CDR3: CASSLSGESGELFF

V: TRBV29-1
J: TRBJ2-3
CDR3: CSVDGTSGSEGADTQYF

V: TRBV19
J: TRBJ1-4
CDR3: CASSRGGQGPIAKLFF

V: TRBV7-2
J: TRBJ2-7
CDR3: CASSLARGGEQYF

V: TRBV27
J: TRBJ1-2
CDR3: CASSNLKQGNHGYTF